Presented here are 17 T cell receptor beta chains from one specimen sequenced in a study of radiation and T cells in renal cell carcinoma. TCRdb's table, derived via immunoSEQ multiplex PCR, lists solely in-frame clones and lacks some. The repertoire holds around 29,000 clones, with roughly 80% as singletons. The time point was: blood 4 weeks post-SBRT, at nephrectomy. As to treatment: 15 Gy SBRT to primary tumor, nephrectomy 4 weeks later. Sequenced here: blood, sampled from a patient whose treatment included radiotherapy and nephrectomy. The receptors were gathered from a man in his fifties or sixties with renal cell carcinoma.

The CDR3 DNA follows: TGTGCCAGCAGCGGGGGAGGGGGCGCAAGGACCCAGTACTTC. It yields the protein CASSGGGGARTQYF. This sequence joins TRBV7-9 and TRBJ2-5; D is tentatively TRBD1 or TRBD2 (7 bases each). This CDR3 comprises 14 residues. The V gene's germline CDR1 is SEHNR and CDR2 FQNEAQ (reference sequence). With 5 bases removed from V and 7 bases from J, the gap between germline ends came to 17 bases.

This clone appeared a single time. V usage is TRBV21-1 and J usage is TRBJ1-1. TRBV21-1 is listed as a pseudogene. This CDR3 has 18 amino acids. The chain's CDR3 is CASSKGRSFPRQKAEAFF. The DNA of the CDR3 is TGTGCCAGCAGCAAAGGAAGGTCGTTCCCGCGTCAGAAGGCTGAAGCTTTCTTT.

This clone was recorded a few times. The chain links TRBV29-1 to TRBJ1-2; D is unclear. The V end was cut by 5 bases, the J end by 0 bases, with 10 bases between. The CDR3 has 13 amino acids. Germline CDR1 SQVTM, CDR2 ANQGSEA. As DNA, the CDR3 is TGCAGCGTTCGGGTGGATGCTAACTATGGCTACACCTTC. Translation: CSVRVDANYGYTF.

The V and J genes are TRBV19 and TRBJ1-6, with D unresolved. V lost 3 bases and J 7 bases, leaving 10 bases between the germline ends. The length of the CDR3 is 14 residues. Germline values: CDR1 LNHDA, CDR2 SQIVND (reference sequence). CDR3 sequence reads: CASSILGRNSPLHF. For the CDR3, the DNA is TGTGCCAGTAGTATTCTTGGCAGGAATTCACCCCTCCACTTT.

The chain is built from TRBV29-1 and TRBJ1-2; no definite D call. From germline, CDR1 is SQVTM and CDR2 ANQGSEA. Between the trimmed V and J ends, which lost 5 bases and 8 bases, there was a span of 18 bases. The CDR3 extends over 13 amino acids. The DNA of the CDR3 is TGCAGCGTTCTCGGCGACCCCGTATTGGGCTACACCTTC. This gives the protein CSVLGDPVLGYTF.

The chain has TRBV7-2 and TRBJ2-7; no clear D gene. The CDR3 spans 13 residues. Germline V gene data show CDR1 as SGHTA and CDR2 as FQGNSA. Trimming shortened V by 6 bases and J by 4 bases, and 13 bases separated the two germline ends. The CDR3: CASRSWVGYEQYF. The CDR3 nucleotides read TGTGCCAGCAGATCATGGGTCGGGTACGAGCAGTACTTC.

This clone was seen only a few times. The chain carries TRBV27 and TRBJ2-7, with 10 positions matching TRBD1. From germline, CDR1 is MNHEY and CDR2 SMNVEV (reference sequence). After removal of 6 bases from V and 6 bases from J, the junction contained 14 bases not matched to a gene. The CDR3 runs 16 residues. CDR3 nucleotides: TGTGCCAGCAGCCGACTCGGAGGGGGGACAGGGGCCGAGCAGTACTTC. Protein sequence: CASSRLGGGTGAEQYF.

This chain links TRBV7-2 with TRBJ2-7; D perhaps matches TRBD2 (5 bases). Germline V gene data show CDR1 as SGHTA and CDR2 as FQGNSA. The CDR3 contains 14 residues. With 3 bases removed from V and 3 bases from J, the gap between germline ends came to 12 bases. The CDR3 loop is CASSFSSGDYEQYF. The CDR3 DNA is TGTGCCAGCAGCTTTTCAAGCGGAGACTACGAGCAGTACTTC.

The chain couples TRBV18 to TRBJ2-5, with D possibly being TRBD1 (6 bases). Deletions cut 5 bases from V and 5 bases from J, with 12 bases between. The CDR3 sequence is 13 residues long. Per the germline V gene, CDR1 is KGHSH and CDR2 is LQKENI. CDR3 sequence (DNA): TGTGCCAGCTCATACAACAGGGTGGAGACCCAGTACTTC. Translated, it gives CASSYNRVETQYF.

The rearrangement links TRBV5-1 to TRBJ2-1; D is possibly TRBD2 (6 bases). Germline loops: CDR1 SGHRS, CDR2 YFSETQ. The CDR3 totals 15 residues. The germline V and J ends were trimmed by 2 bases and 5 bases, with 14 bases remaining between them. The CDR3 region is CASSFSQGLHNEQFF. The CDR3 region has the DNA TGCGCCAGCAGCTTCTCGCAGGGACTTCACAATGAGCAGTTCTTC.

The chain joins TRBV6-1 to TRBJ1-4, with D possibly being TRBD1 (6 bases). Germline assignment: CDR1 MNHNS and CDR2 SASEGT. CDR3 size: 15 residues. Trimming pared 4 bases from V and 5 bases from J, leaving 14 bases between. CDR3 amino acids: CASSGMDRANEKLFF. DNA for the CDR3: TGTGCCAGCAGTGGAATGGACAGAGCAAATGAAAAACTGTTTTTT.

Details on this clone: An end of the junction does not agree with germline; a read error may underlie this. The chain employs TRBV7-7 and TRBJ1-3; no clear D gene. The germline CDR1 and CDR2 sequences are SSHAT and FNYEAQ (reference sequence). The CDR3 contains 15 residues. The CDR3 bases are TGTGCTAGCAGCACGGAAGGGCGCCCTGGAAACACCATATATTTT. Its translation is CASSTEGRPGNTIYF.

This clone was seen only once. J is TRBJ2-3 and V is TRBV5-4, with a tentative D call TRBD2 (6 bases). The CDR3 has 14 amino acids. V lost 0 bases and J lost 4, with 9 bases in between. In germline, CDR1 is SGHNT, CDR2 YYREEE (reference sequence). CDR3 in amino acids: CASSLAGGADTQYF. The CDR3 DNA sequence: TGTGCCAGCAGCTTGGCCGGGGGTGCAGATACGCAGTATTTT. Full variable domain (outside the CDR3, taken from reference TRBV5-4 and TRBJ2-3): ETGVTQSPTHLIKTRGQQVTLRCSSQSGHNTVSWYQQALGQGPQFIFQYYREEENGRGNFPPRFSGLQFPNYSSELNVNALELDDSALYLCASSLAGGADTQYFGPGTRLTVL.

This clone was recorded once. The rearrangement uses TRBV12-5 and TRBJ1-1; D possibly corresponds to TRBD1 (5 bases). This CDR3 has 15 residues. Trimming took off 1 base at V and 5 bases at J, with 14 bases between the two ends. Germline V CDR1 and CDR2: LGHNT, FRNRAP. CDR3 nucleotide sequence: TGTGCTAGTGGTTTGGGCTCCGGTAGGGGTACTGAAGCTTTCTTT. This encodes CASGLGSGRGTEAFF.

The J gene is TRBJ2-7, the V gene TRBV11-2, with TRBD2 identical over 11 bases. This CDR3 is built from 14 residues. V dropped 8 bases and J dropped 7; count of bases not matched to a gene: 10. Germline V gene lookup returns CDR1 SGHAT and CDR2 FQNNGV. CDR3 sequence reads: CASAYLAGGREQYF. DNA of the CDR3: TGTGCCAGCGCCTATTTAGCGGGAGGGAGAGAGCAGTACTTC.

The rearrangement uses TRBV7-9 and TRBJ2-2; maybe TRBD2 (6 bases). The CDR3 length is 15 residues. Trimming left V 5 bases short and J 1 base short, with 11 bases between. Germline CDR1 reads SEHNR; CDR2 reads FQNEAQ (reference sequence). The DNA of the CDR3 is TGTGCCAGCAGCCCTGGAGGGAAGAACACCGGGGAGCTGTTTTTT. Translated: CASSPGGKNTGELFF. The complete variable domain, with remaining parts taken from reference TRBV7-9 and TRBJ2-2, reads DTGVSQNPRHKITKRGQNVTFRCDPISEHNRLYWYRQTLGQGPEFLTYFQNEAQLEKSRLLSDRFSAERPKGSFSTLEIQRTEQGDSAMYLCASSPGGKNTGELFFGEGSRLTVL.

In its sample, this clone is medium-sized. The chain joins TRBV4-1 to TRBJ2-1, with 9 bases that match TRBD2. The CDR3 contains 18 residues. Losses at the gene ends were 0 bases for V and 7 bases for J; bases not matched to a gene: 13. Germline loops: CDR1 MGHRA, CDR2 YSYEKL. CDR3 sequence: CASSQDSAPGTSNNEQFF. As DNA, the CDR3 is TGCGCCAGCAGCCAAGATTCCGCGCCGGGGACTAGCAATAATGAGCAGTTCTTC.